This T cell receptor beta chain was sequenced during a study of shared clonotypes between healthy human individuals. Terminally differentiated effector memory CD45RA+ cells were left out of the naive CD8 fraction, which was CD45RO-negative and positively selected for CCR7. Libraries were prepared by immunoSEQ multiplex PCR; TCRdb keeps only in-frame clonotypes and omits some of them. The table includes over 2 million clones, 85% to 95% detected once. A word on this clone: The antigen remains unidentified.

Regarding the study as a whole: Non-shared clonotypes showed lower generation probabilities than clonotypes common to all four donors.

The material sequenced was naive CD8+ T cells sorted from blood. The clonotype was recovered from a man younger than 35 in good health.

The CDR3 nucleotides are TGTGCCAGCAGCCCATCGACGGGACCTGAAGCTTTCTTT. This codes for CASSPSTGPEAFF. This chain uses TRBV9 with TRBJ1-1; a possible D gene is TRBD1 (5 bases). The ends were cut back, 4 bases at V and 6 bases at J, with 13 bases in the middle. This CDR3 spans 13 amino acids. Per germline, CDR1 SGDLS and CDR2 YYNGEE.